This TCR beta chain comes out of a study of tumor-infiltrating lymphocytes in primary liver carcinoma. About the study: The study obtained roughly 3.5 to 7.13 million productive TCRbeta reads per sample, similar across tissue types. General observations from the study: Tumors and blood were compared for top-250-clone fraction, and tumors had the significantly higher value (p = 0.039).

Concerning this clonotype itself: Its specificity is unknown.

Germline V gene lookup returns CDR1 SQVTM and CDR2 ANQGSEA. The CDR3 has 12 amino acids. From roughly 470 ng total RNA, TCR beta cDNA was generated with a primer in the constant region. Three nested multiplex PCR rounds of slightly modified ARM-PCR generated TCR beta libraries. The study ran its first two PCR rounds for roughly 11 cycles each, using TRBV1-TRBV30 forward primers and a C-beta reverse primer. From the multiplex PCR reads, TCRdb called clonotypes with MiXCR, one entry per CDR3 protein. The table lists approximately 300,000 distinct CDR3 sequences, about 62% of them singletons, with about 9.4% in the top ten. In addition to blood RNA drawn from unsorted whole blood, germline DNA was extracted.

The chain couples TRBV29-1 to TRBJ1-2, with TRBD1 as a possible D gene (6 bases). The material sequenced was peripheral blood. The sequence came from a man aged 35 to 55 with primary liver carcinoma and hepatitis B virus infection. CDR3 amino acids: CKVPDRNHGYTF. CDR3 bases: TGCAAGGTTCCGGACAGAAACCATGGCTACACCTTC.